This is a list of T cell receptor beta chains from one sample in a study of T cells in Graves' hyperthyroidism and ophthalmopathy. TCRdb itself ran the multiplex PCR reads through MiXCR, one entry per CDR3 protein. The sample records around 97,000 distinct CDR3 sequences, approximately 48% being singletons. Sequenced material: blood. All receptors come from a man aged 40-50 years with Graves' hyperthyroidism. The CDR3 runs from the conserved cysteine through the conserved F or W. A D gene is named only where the DNA matches it firmly. Clone size is stated in some rows and not others, as once, few, many or a class when expanded.

cdr3_nt	cdr3_aa	d_call	v_call	clone_size	j_call
TGTGCCAGCAGTCGAGCCCGACAGGGGGGGGACTACGAGCAGTACTTC	CASSRARQGGDYEQYF	TRBD1	TRBV12-3/TRBV12-4	NA	TRBJ2-7
TGTGCCAGCAGCGTAGTAGGGGTGGCGCCAGATACGCAGTATTTT	CASSVVGVAPDTQYF	NA	TRBV9	many	TRBJ2-3
TGTGCACAGAGCGGGTCTGCCTACAATGAGCAGTTCTTC	CAQSGSAYNEQFF	NA	TRBV19	NA	TRBJ2-1
TGTGCCAGCAGCTTAATGGACAGCAATCAGCCCCAGCATTTT	CASSLMDSNQPQHF	NA	TRBV7-9	NA	TRBJ1-5
TGTGCCACCAGTTTATCAGATCAGCCCCAGTACTTC	CATSLSDQPQYF	NA	TRBV15	NA	TRBJ2-5
TGTGCCAGCAGCCCATCCCGGGGAGTGAACACCGGGGAGCTGTTTTTT	CASSPSRGVNTGELFF	NA	TRBV9	many	TRBJ2-2
TGTGCCAGCACTAAATATGCAACTAATGAAGCTTTCTTT	CASTKYATNEAFF	NA	TRBV2	NA	TRBJ1-1
TGTGCCAGCGGACACGGAAGCAATCAGCCCCAGCATTTT	CASGHGSNQPQHF	NA	TRBV28	NA	TRBJ1-5
TGTGCCAGCAGGTTAGATAGCGGGGGGAACTACAATGAGCAGTTCTTC	CASRLDSGGNYNEQFF	TRBD2	TRBV6-5	few	TRBJ2-1
TGCAGCGTTGAAGGACGGACTAGCGGGGGGGCCTACAATGAGCAGTTCTTC	CSVEGRTSGGAYNEQFF	TRBD2	TRBV29-1	NA	TRBJ2-1
TGCAGCGTTGGCGGGACTAGCGGGAGCACAGATACGCAGTATTTT	CSVGGTSGSTDTQYF	TRBD2	TRBV29-1	NA	TRBJ2-3
TGTGCCAGCAGTGTGTGGGGGCAGGGGGAGCCCCAGCATTTT	CASSVWGQGEPQHF	TRBD1	TRBV6-1	many	TRBJ1-5
TGTGCCAGCAGCCCGCGGGAGCTGTTTTTT	CASSPRELFF	NA	TRBV11-3	NA	TRBJ2-2
TGTGCCAGCAGCGCCTCTAGCGGGGGGGGCGCAGATACGCAGTATTTT	CASSASSGGGADTQYF	TRBD2	TRBV6-6	many	TRBJ2-3
TGTGCCAGCAGTTACCAGCGGCCTTTGAACACCGGGGAGCTGTTTTTT	CASSYQRPLNTGELFF	NA	TRBV6-2/TRBV6-3	few	TRBJ2-2
TGTGCAACCAGCAGAGATCCTCAGGATTTAAGCCAAGAGACCCAGTACTTC	CATSRDPQDLSQETQYF	NA	TRBV15	NA	TRBJ2-5
TGTGCCAGCAGCGTAGTTGCGGACGCCTACAATGAGCAGTTCTTC	CASSVVADAYNEQFF	NA	TRBV9	many	TRBJ2-1
TGCGCCAGCAGCTTGATCGGGGTCACCGGGGAGCAGTACTTC	CASSLIGVTGEQYF	NA	TRBV5-1	once	TRBJ2-7
TGTGCCAGCAGCTTAGTGGGGAAGGAGGGCGGTTATGGCTACACCTTC	CASSLVGKEGGYGYTF	NA	TRBV11-2	NA	TRBJ1-2
TGTGCCAGTAGTGTCGACAGGGGAGAGACCCAGTACTTC	CASSVDRGETQYF	TRBD1	TRBV19	many	TRBJ2-5
TGCAGTGTTCCCCAGGACCCCGGTCTCTATGGCTACACCTTC	CSVPQDPGLYGYTF	NA	TRBV20-1	many	TRBJ1-2
TGTGCCAGCAGTGACTCAGGAGAAAGCTCCTACAATGAGCAGTTCTTC	CASSDSGESSYNEQFF	NA	TRBV6-4	many	TRBJ2-1
TGCAGCCAAGATCCCAATGAGCAGTTCTTC	CSQDPNEQFF	NA	TRBV29-1	NA	TRBJ2-1
TGTGCCAGCAGTGACGGGGGATGGAACACCGGGAAGCTGCTTTTT	CASSDGGWNTGKLLF	NA	TRBV2	NA	TRBJ1-1
TGCGCCAGTTCGGTACCAGGGAACACTGAAGCTTTCTTT	CASSVPGNTEAFF	NA	TRBV4-1	many	TRBJ1-1
TGCGCCAGCAGTGGTCCAGCGGGAGCCTACAATGAGCAGTATTTT	CASSGPAGAYNEQYF	TRBD2	TRBV10-2	few	TRBJ2-3
TGCGCCAGCAGTCCGAACCGAGAGACTCAGTACTTC	CASSPNRETQYF	NA	TRBV10-1	NA	TRBJ2-5
TGTGCCAGCAGTTACTACCAGGGGCGGGAGAGGGAGACCCAGTACTTC	CASSYYQGRERETQYF	NA	TRBV6-2/TRBV6-3	NA	TRBJ2-5
TGTGCCAGCAGTTCCCTCGGGGGCCAGGGAGCCCAGCATTTT	CASSSLGGQGAQHF	NA	TRBV6-5	many	TRBJ1-5
TGCAGTGCTAGGGGGACAGGGTTATATGGCGGCTACACCTTC	CSARGTGLYGGYTF	TRBD1	TRBV20-1	NA	TRBJ1-2
TGTGCCATCAGTACAGGCTCTGGAAACACCATATATTTT	CAISTGSGNTIYF	NA	TRBV10-3	NA	TRBJ1-3
TGTGCCAGCAGCCCGGGCCGTACCCCGAGCTATGGCTACACCTTC	CASSPGRTPSYGYTF	NA	TRBV11-3	many	TRBJ1-2
TGTGCCTGGTCTAGCCTCGCCGGGACTTATACCTACGAGCAGTACTTC	CAWSSLAGTYTYEQYF	NA	TRBV30	NA	TRBJ2-7
TGCGCCAGCCGTCTGGCAGTCAATCAGCCCCAGCATTTT	CASRLAVNQPQHF	NA	TRBV5-1	many	TRBJ1-5
TGCAGTGCTAGAGATCGGGGAAGCAATCAGCCCCAGCATTTT	CSARDRGSNQPQHF	NA	TRBV20-1	many	TRBJ1-5
TGTGCCAGCAGCGCCTACAGGGGCTTCCCCTACGAGCAGTACTTC	CASSAYRGFPYEQYF	TRBD1	TRBV11-2	many	TRBJ2-7
TGCAGTGCTAGAGATCGGCTAGCGGGAGGAGGAGATGAAAAACTGTTTTTT	CSARDRLAGGGDEKLFF	NA	TRBV20-1	once	TRBJ1-4
TGCGCCAGCAGCCAAGGGAGCGGAGCCTTTTCCTACGAGCAGTACTTC	CASSQGSGAFSYEQYF	NA	TRBV4-1	NA	TRBJ2-7
TGTGCCACTGGCACCCTCGGGGCCATGCGGGAAAAACTGTTTTTT	CATGTLGAMREKLFF	NA	TRBV15	NA	TRBJ1-4
TGTGCCATCAGTAATAACGGACTAGCGGGAGGGCGTTCCTACAATGAGCAGTTCTTC	CAISNNGLAGGRSYNEQFF	TRBD2	TRBV10-3	many	TRBJ2-1
TGCGCCAGCCGTCCACGACAGGGGAACTATGGCTACACCTTC	CASRPRQGNYGYTF	TRBD1	TRBV10-2	NA	TRBJ1-2
TGTGCCACCAGCAGCACCGGGACAGGAAAAATCTATGGCAACACCTTC	CATSSTGTGKIYGNTF	TRBD1	TRBV15	NA	TRBJ1-2
TGTGCCAGCAGTTACTCACGGGGGTCGGACACTGAAGCTTTCTTT	CASSYSRGSDTEAFF	NA	TRBV6-5	many	TRBJ1-1
TGTGCCAGCAGAAAAATTAGCGGGGGGGCGACAGATACGCAGTATTTT	CASRKISGGATDTQYF	TRBD2	TRBV6-2/TRBV6-3	NA	TRBJ2-3
TGTGCCAGCAGTGTTAGGGCTAGCGCACAAGAGACCCAGTACTTC	CASSVRASAQETQYF	NA	TRBV2	NA	TRBJ2-5
TGTGCCAGCAGCGTGGAAGCGACAGTACCCTACGAGCAGTACTTC	CASSVEATVPYEQYF	NA	TRBV9	many	TRBJ2-7
TGTGCCAGCAGCCCCGGACTAGCGGGGGGGCAAGTAGTGCAGTATTTT	CASSPGLAGGQVVQYF	TRBD2	TRBV7-3	NA	TRBJ2-3
TGCAGTGCCCTCGGGAGGACTAGAGCCAATGAGCAGTTCTTC	CSALGRTRANEQFF	TRBD2	TRBV20-1	many	TRBJ2-1
TGCAGCCATTTACAGGGGCGTAAAGATACGCAGTATTTT	CSHLQGRKDTQYF	TRBD1	TRBV29-1	NA	TRBJ2-3
TGTGCCATCAGTAACGAGGGGGACGAGCAGTACTTC	CAISNEGDEQYF	NA	TRBV10-3	many	TRBJ2-7
TGTGCCAGCAGCAGGACGGGGGACAGGGGAGGAAACACCATATATTTT	CASSRTGDRGGNTIYF	TRBD1	TRBV12-3/TRBV12-4	many	TRBJ1-3
TGTGCCAGCAGTGCTGGGCAGGGCCCTGCCGGGGAGAAACTGTTTTTT	CASSAGQGPAGEKLFF	NA	TRBV6-6	NA	TRBJ1-4
TGTGCCAGCAGTTTATCCAGGGCTAACACTGAAGCTTTCTTT	CASSLSRANTEAFF	NA	TRBV12-3/TRBV12-4	many	TRBJ1-1